This TCR beta chain was captured by sequencing in a study of PD-1 blockade in classical Hodgkin lymphoma. Libraries were prepared by immunoSEQ multiplex PCR; TCRdb keeps only in-frame clonotypes and omits some of them. The table lists some 30,000 clones, roughly 72% of them singletons. Trimming removed 1 base from V and 1 base from J, with 8 bases in between. The germline V gene has CDR1 MDHEN and CDR2 SYDVKM. This CDR3 spans 15 amino acids. A note on this clone: Its target is unknown.

Regarding the study as a whole: The diversity seen at baseline in complete responders resembled that of newly diagnosed patients. Unlike CD8+ TCR diversity, which did not rise significantly by C4D1, CD4+ TCR diversity did. What caused the repertoire differences, perhaps disease activity or prior therapy, remains undefined.

Described time point: cycle 4 day 1 (C4D1), after 6 weeks of nivolumab. Every patient had relapsed following autologous stem cell transplantation, and cohorts differed in brentuximab vedotin exposure. Classifying best responses yielded complete response, partial response or progressive disease. The starting material was peripheral blood mononuclear cells (PBMCs), obtained before the fourth cycle of nivolumab. The chain carries TRBV28 and TRBJ1-5; tentatively, D is TRBD1 (5 bases). This TCR derives from a human donor with classical Hodgkin lymphoma. CDR3 region: CASSLSEGSNQPQHF. In DNA form, the CDR3 reads TGTGCCAGCAGTTTATCAGAGGGGAGCAATCAGCCCCAGCATTTT.